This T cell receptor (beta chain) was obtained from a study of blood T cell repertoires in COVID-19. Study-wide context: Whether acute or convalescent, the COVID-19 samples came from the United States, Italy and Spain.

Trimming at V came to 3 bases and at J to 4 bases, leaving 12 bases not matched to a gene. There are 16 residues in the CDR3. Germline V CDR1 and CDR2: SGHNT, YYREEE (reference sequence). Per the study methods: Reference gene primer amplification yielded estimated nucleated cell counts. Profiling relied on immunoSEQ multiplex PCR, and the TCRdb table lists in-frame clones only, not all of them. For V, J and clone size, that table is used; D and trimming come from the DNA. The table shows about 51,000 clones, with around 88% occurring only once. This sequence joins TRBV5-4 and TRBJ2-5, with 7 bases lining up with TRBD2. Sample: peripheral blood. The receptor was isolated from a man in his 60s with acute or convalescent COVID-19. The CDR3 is CASSSRLAGMGETQYF. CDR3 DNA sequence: TGTGCCAGCAGCTCTAGACTAGCTGGAATGGGAGAGACCCAGTACTTC.